There are a few counts of the clone carrying this T cell receptor (beta chain). What it binds is unknown. Every isolated RNA sample was fully reverse transcribed, so sequencing captured expressed TCRB transcripts. Only in-frame clones appear in the TCRdb table, and some are missing; sequencing was by immunoSEQ multiplex PCR. The table lists around 170,000 clones, 8.5% to 10% of them singletons, with around 0.64% in the top ten. Germline CDR1 is PRHDT and CDR2 is FYEKMQ (reference sequence). CDR3 length: 14 residues. V was shortened by 2 bases and J by 2 bases, with 9 bases between the two germline ends. This sample stems from a study of beta chain features in type 1 diabetes. General study results and limits: Shortening that was moderate but significant affected the TCRB CDR3s of Type 1 diabetes patients in all four CD4+ subsets.

Material for sequencing was central memory CD4+ T cells from blood. The origin of this receptor is a woman in her thirties with type 1 diabetes. The chain couples TRBV13 to TRBJ1-1; D not certain. The CDR3 DNA sequence: TGTGCCAGCAGCTTACGCCGGGGTAACACTGAAGCTTTCTTT. Translation gives CASSLRRGNTEAFF.